The rows below give T cell receptor beta chains drawn from one sample of a study of response to subunit inactivated influenza vaccine. Using its own MiXCR run on the RT-PCR reads, TCRdb lists one record per CDR3 protein. Of more than 700,000 distinct CDR3 sequences detected, 21% appear once; the ten largest clones hold around 9.6%. Source: PBMCs from blood, taken 5 to 6 days after vaccination. The source is a man aged 50-59 years who received an inactivated influenza vaccine. Both conserved end residues are part of each CDR3. D genes are given only for firm matches. Clone size is not always given. Where it is, it says once, few, many or a class for expanded clones.

j_call clone_size d_call v_call cdr3_nt cdr3_aa
TRBJ2-5 few NA TRBV10-3 TGTGCCACCTCCGGCTCCCAAGAGACCCAGTACTTC CATSGSQETQYF
TRBJ2-1 NA TRBD2 TRBV11-1 TGTGCCAGCAGCTGGACTAGCGGGAGTCCTGAGCAGTTCTTC CASSWTSGSPEQFF
TRBJ2-3 NA NA TRBV29-1 TGCAGCGACTTGAGGTTGGGGACAGATACGCAGTATTTT CSDLRLGTDTQYF
TRBJ1-1 few NA TRBV6-2/TRBV6-3 TGTGCCAGCAGTTACCCAAGTACAAGGGTTGAAGCTTTCTTT CASSYPSTRVEAFF
TRBJ1-4 few NA TRBV20-1 TGCAGTGCCTTTCCCGGACAGAGTGAAAAACTGTTTTTT CSAFPGQSEKLFF
TRBJ2-1 NA TRBD2 TRBV7-6 TGTGCCAGCAGCCATTCGACTAGCGGGTCCTTAAGCTCCTACAATGAGCAGTTCTTC CASSHSTSGSLSSYNEQFF
TRBJ1-3 few NA TRBV5-1 TGCGCCAGCAGCTTGGGACGGGACGAAACCATATATTTT CASSLGRDETIYF
TRBJ2-3 few NA TRBV7-9 TGTGCCAGCAGCAGCGGACTCCATCTCTTCACAGATACGCAGTATTTT CASSSGLHLFTDTQYF
TRBJ2-7 few NA TRBV20-1 TGCAGTGCCCTCCCGGGCTCATCCTACGAGCAGTACTTC CSALPGSSYEQYF
TRBJ1-1 few NA TRBV10-3 TGTGCCATCACAACCTCGGACAGTAAGAACACTGAAGCTTTCTTT CAITTSDSKNTEAFF
TRBJ2-2 NA NA TRBV27 TGTGCCAGCAGTTCCGCTCTCTTTGCCGGGGAGCTGTTTTTT CASSSALFAGELFF
TRBJ2-5 NA TRBD1 TRBV11-2 TGTGCCAGCAGCTCCATACAGGGGCGAGGAACAGAGACCCAGTACTTC CASSSIQGRGTETQYF
TRBJ2-3 few TRBD2 TRBV9 TGTGCCAGCAGCGTAGTTGGGAGGGGAGATACGCAGTATTTT CASSVVGRGDTQYF
TRBJ2-1 few NA TRBV5-1 TGCGCCAGCAGCTTTGGGACAACCTCCTACAATGAGCAGTTCTTC CASSFGTTSYNEQFF
TRBJ2-2 NA TRBD2 TRBV20-1 TGCAGTGCCGCTCGGCTGGGACTAGCGGGAGAGAACACCGGGGAGCTGTTTTTT CSAARLGLAGENTGELFF
TRBJ2-7 few NA TRBV6-5 TGTGCCAGCAGTTACTCAGTGGGACTTTTCCCGAGCGAGCAGTACTTC CASSYSVGLFPSEQYF
TRBJ2-7 few TRBD2 TRBV20-1 TGCAGTGTTCGGACTAGCGGGAGACACGAGCAGTACTTC CSVRTSGRHEQYF
TRBJ2-1 NA NA TRBV2 TGTGCCAGCAGTGTCGACAGTAGTGAGCAGTTCTTC CASSVDSSEQFF
TRBJ2-5 few NA TRBV12-3/TRBV12-4 TGTGCCAGCAGTCACCAGGGAAGGGGCCCAGAGACCCAGTACTTC CASSHQGRGPETQYF
TRBJ1-6 NA NA TRBV6-1 TGTGCCAGCAGTGAACAATCTAATTCACCCCTCCACTTT CASSEQSNSPLHF
TRBJ2-3 few NA TRBV16 TGTGCCAGCACCCTTGTTCGGACAGATACGCAGTATTTT CASTLVRTDTQYF
TRBJ2-5 many NA TRBV20-1 TGCAGTGCTCCAGGGGAGGAAGAGACCCAGTACTTC CSAPGEEETQYF
TRBJ1-4 many NA TRBV5-1 TGCGCCAGCAGCTTGAACGCTGAAAATGAAAAACTGTTTTTT CASSLNAENEKLFF
TRBJ2-5 NA NA TRBV11-2 TGTGCCAGCAGCCGACTAGAACGAGAGACCCAGTACTTC CASSRLERETQYF
TRBJ2-2 few NA TRBV10-2 TGCGCCAGCAGTAACCCCGGGACAACGAACACCGGGGAGCTGTTTTTT CASSNPGTTNTGELFF
TRBJ1-1 few TRBD1 TRBV12-3/TRBV12-4 TGTGCCAGCAGGACAACAGGGGGTGACACTGAAGCTTTCTTT CASRTTGGDTEAFF